This T cell receptor beta chain was sequenced for a study of blood T cell repertoires in COVID-19. V lost 3 bases and J 6 bases, leaving 14 bases between the germline ends. CDR3 length: 15 amino acids. Germline lookup yields CDR1 KGHDR and CDR2 SFDVKD. Sequenced by immunoSEQ multiplex PCR; TCRdb stores in-frame clones only, minus some. There are some 410,000 clones in the sample; over 75% occur only once, and around 0.97% lies in the top ten. The sequence derives from a woman between 25 and 40 years old with acute COVID-19. The source material was PBMCs or T cells enriched from blood (not recorded which). The chain is built from TRBV24-1 and TRBJ2-1; perhaps TRBD1 as D (5 bases). In DNA form, the CDR3 reads TGTGCCACCAGTGATAGACAGAGGTTTGGCAATGAGCAGTTCTTC. Its translation: CATSDRQRFGNEQFF.